Following are 30 T cell receptor beta chains from one sample sequenced in a study of T-cell memory formation after mild COVID-19. TCRdb re-called the 5' RACE reads through MiXCR, storing one row per CDR3 protein. This table has hundreds of thousands of distinct CDR3 sequences, roughly 15% appearing once. Specimen: PBMCs or a T cell subset sorted from them (not recorded which). The receptors originated from a man aged 18 to 35 who had mild COVID-19 (a few samples of this study predate the infection). Cell type and time point are not known.

CDR3 in amino acids: CASPGPNTDTQYF. The CDR3, as DNA: TGTGCCAGCCCGGGACCAAACACAGATACGCAGTATTTT. The chain couples TRBV7-2 to TRBJ2-3; D could derive from TRBD1 or TRBD2 (5 bases each). The CDR3 totals 13 residues. CDR1 and CDR2 (germline): SGHTA, FQGNSA. V was pared by 8 bases and J by 2 bases, with 11 bases between.

A remark on this clonotype: Since a much larger clone is just one base distant, this may be a read error. The V gene is TRBV7-2, the J gene TRBJ1-5; D gene uncertain. The V gene's germline CDR1 is SGHTA and CDR2 FQGNSA. The V end lost 4 bases, the J end lost 9 bases, and 10 bases lay between the germline ends. There are 12 residues in the CDR3. CDR3 DNA sequence: TGTGCCAGCAGCTACCTATCTATGCCCCAGCATTTT. Translation: CASSYLSMPQHF.

The J gene is TRBJ2-1, the V gene TRBV7-9; D is unclear. CDR3 length: 14 residues. Germline V lookup: CDR1 SEHNR, CDR2 FQNEAQ (reference sequence). Deletions cut 5 bases from V and 7 bases from J, with 15 bases between. Here the CDR3 reads CASSPRTLRNEQFF. The CDR3 DNA reads as TGTGCCAGCAGCCCACGAACTTTGCGGAATGAGCAGTTCTTC.

Many counts were recorded for this clonotype. The V and J genes are TRBV4-2 and TRBJ1-5; 11 bases line up with TRBD1. The CDR3 totals 17 residues. The V segment lost 3 bases and the J segment 8 bases; nucleotides outside the gene matches: 12. Germline V gene lookup returns CDR1 LGHNA and CDR2 YNFKEQ. The CDR3 DNA follows: TGTGCCAGCAGCCAGAACCCCGGGACAGGGGGAGACGAGCCCCAGCATTTT. Protein product: CASSQNPGTGGDEPQHF.

This clonotype has a count of ten or more. This rearrangement joins TRBV5-6 to TRBJ1-2; TRBD1 matches 9 bases. Trimming cost V 0 bases and J 9 bases; bases outside gene matches: 3. CDR3 length equals 13 residues. From germline, CDR1 is SGHDT and CDR2 YYEEEE. The CDR3 nucleotides read TGTGCCAGCAGCTTGGACAGGGGGCAAAGCTACACCTTC. Protein: CASSLDRGQSYTF.

This rearrangement joins TRBV6-5 to TRBJ1-5; D gene unclear. Germline CDR1 MNHEY, CDR2 SVGAGI. The CDR3 is made up of 15 amino acids. V gave up 0 bases and J gave up 0 bases, with 6 bases separating them. As DNA, the CDR3 is TGTGCCAGCAGTTACTCAGGGAATAGCAATCAGCCCCAGCATTTT. This encodes CASSYSGNSNQPQHF.

This clonotype has a handful of counts. The rearrangement joins TRBV5-8 to TRBJ2-2; TRBD2 aligns across 15 bases. Germline values: CDR1 SGHTS, CDR2 YDEGEE. V shed 4 bases and J 6 bases; nucleotides not matched to a gene: 1. The CDR3 loop spans 15 amino acids. CDR3 amino acids: CASSRTSGGAGELFF. CDR3 bases: TGTGCCAGCAGCCGGACTAGCGGGGGGGCCGGGGAGCTGTTTTTT.

This clonotype came up a few times. V is TRBV5-1 and J is TRBJ1-6; possible D gene TRBD1, 6 bases. Germline V lookup: CDR1 SGHRS, CDR2 YFSETQ. Trimming stripped 1 base from V and 10 bases from J, with 12 bases between. The CDR3 covers 14 residues. The CDR3 nucleotides read TGCGCCAGCAGCTTGTACGGGACACTGTCACCCCTCCACTTT. It codes for CASSLYGTLSPLHF.

This clonotype appeared a few times. The chain is built from TRBV5-1 and TRBJ2-1; TRBD2 aligns across 8 bases. Germline values: CDR1 SGHRS, CDR2 YFSETQ. The CDR3 sequence is 13 residues long. With 2 bases clipped from V and 8 bases from J, the junction kept 3 bases outside the gene matches. The CDR3 region is CASSLGGLDEQFF. The CDR3 coding sequence is TGCGCCAGCAGCTTAGGGGGACTAGATGAGCAGTTCTTC.

This clonotype has just a few counts. The chain carries TRBV2 and TRBJ2-7, with 7 bases lining up with TRBD1. V shed 5 bases and J 3 bases; nucleotides not matched to a gene: 7. This CDR3 region has 14 residues. Germline V gene sequence: CDR1 SNHLY, CDR2 FYNNEI. The CDR3 loop is CASSKQGSGYEQYF. In nucleotides, the CDR3 is TGTGCCAGCAGTAAACAGGGGTCGGGCTACGAGCAGTACTTC.

This chain joins TRBV24-1 and TRBJ1-4; no firm D call. The CDR3 covers 11 residues. Germline assignment: CDR1 KGHDR and CDR2 SFDVKD. The V end was cut by 5 bases, the J end by 7 bases, with 4 bases between. This CDR3 reads CATSGGEKLFF. Written as DNA, the CDR3 is TGTGCCACCAGTGGGGGTGAAAAACTGTTTTTT.

This clonotype came up a few times. This rearrangement joins TRBV4-2 to TRBJ2-1; D is undetermined. V lost 0 bases to trimming and J lost 2 bases, with 2 bases between them. The CDR3 is made up of 13 amino acids. CDR1 is LGHNA and CDR2 is YNFKEQ in the germline V gene. CDR3 residues: CASSQDAYNEQFF. The CDR3, as DNA: TGTGCCAGCAGCCAAGATGCCTACAATGAGCAGTTCTTC.

This sequence joins TRBV20-1 and TRBJ1-5; D is ambiguous. V was cut by 0 bases and J by 3 bases, with 6 bases left in between. CDR1 is DFQATT and CDR2 is SNEGSKA in the germline V gene (reference sequence). The CDR3 runs 13 residues. The CDR3 loop reads CSAREPPNQPQHF. The CDR3 DNA is TGCAGTGCTAGAGAACCCCCCAATCAGCCCCAGCATTTT.

V is TRBV11-3 and J is TRBJ2-3; TRBD2 aligns across 8 bases. The CDR3 runs to 14 residues. J was trimmed by 10 bases and V by 5 bases; bases with no gene match: 11. CDR1 and CDR2 (germline): SGHNT, YENEEA. The CDR3 sequence is CASSAGGRAGAQYF. In DNA form, the CDR3 reads TGTGCCAGCAGCGCCGGGGGGAGAGCGGGGGCGCAGTATTTT.

Many counts were recorded for this clonotype. The chain is built from TRBV5-1 and TRBJ2-5; 9 bases map to TRBD2. Germline assignment: CDR1 SGHRS and CDR2 YFSETQ. The V gene end was trimmed by 5 bases and the J gene end by 0 bases; junction bases not matched to a gene: 8. The CDR3 length is 16 residues. The CDR3 loop reads CASSGRASGNQETQYF. In nucleotides, the CDR3 is TGCGCCAGCAGTGGTAGGGCTAGCGGGAACCAAGAGACCCAGTACTTC.

This clonotype showed up many times. The V call is TRBV12-3 or TRBV12-4, the J call TRBJ1-5; perhaps TRBD1 as D (6 bases). Deletions cut 3 bases from V and 0 bases from J, with 6 bases between. This CDR3 contains 14 residues. The CDR3: CASSLDSSNQPQHF. In DNA form, the CDR3 reads TGTGCCAGCAGTTTGGACAGTAGCAATCAGCCCCAGCATTTT.

This chain uses TRBV12-3 or TRBV12-4 with TRBJ2-7; TRBD1 or TRBD2 may be the D gene (5 bases each). The V end was cut by 7 bases, the J end by 3 bases, with 16 bases between. This CDR3 spans 14 amino acids. This chain's CDR3 is CASTLDRDGYEQYF. CDR3 DNA sequence: TGTGCCAGCACGCTCGACCGGGACGGCTACGAGCAGTACTTC.

This clonotype turned up a few times. V and J are TRBV29-1 and TRBJ1-6; TRBD1 matches at 7 bases. V was clipped by 7 bases and J by 16 bases; unmatched bases: 13. CDR3 size: 12 residues. From germline, CDR1 is SQVTM and CDR2 ANQGSEA. In nucleotides, the CDR3 is TGCAGCGCTTACGACCGGGACAGCCATCTCCACTTT. Protein: CSAYDRDSHLHF.

V usage is TRBV11-1 and J usage is TRBJ2-3; 11 nucleotides line up with TRBD1. The junction had 8 bases not matched to a gene; V was cut back by 5 bases and J by 4 bases. The V gene's germline CDR1 is SGHAT and CDR2 FQDESV (reference sequence). This CDR3 is built from 16 residues. Written as DNA, the CDR3 is TGTGCCAGCAGCCCCCGGGACAGGGGGTTGTCAGATACGCAGTATTTT. Translating it yields CASSPRDRGLSDTQYF.

This clonotype was found a few times. The rearrangement joins TRBV6-6 to TRBJ1-2; D remains ambiguous. CDR1 and CDR2 (germline): MNHNY, SVGAGI (reference sequence). This CDR3 region has 12 residues. The V end was cut by 7 bases, the J end by 2 bases, with 8 bases between. This CDR3 reads CASNAYNYGYTF. The CDR3 region has the DNA TGTGCCAGCAACGCCTACAACTATGGCTACACCTTC.

This clonotype has just a few counts. The chain has TRBV4-1 and TRBJ2-7, with D tentatively TRBD1 or TRBD2 (5 bases each). This CDR3 is 15 amino acids long. The germline V gene encodes CDR1 MGHRA and CDR2 YSYEKL. Between the trimmed V and J ends, which lost 0 bases and 0 bases, there was a span of 9 bases. The CDR3 region has the DNA TGCGCCAGCAGCCAAGACCCAGGGAGCTCCTACGAGCAGTACGTC. Translated, it gives CASSQDPGSSYEQYV.

The V and J genes are TRBV12-3 or TRBV12-4 and TRBJ2-5, with TRBD2 identical over 8 bases. V lost 1 base and J lost 3; bases outside the gene matches: 7. The CDR3 sequence is 16 residues long. CDR3 loop: CASSLDEGAGEETQYF. CDR3 sequence (DNA): TGTGCCAGCAGTTTAGACGAAGGAGCGGGGGAAGAGACCCAGTACTTC.

Only a few counts were recorded for this clonotype. The rearrangement links TRBV6-2 or TRBV6-3 to TRBJ2-7; D gene uncertain. CDR3 length equals 12 residues. The ends were cut back, 5 bases at V and 6 bases at J, with 11 bases in the middle. Germline V CDR1 and CDR2: MNHEY, SVGEGT. The CDR3 bases are TGTGCCAGCAGTAACCCGTGGGGCGAGCAGTACGTC. This gives the protein CASSNPWGEQYV.

The chain combines TRBV4-1 with TRBJ2-7, with unresolved D. Germline CDR1 MGHRA, CDR2 YSYEKL. Between the trimmed V and J ends, which lost 2 bases and 2 bases, there was a span of 13 bases. The CDR3 runs to 15 residues. Here the CDR3 reads CASSQPLERPYEQYF. The CDR3 region has the DNA TGCGCCAGCAGCCAACCGCTGGAACGGCCCTACGAGCAGTACTTC.

This chain connects TRBV6-5 to TRBJ2-1; D ambiguous. Germline values: CDR1 MNHEY, CDR2 SVGAGI. The CDR3 consists of 15 residues. With 6 bases removed from V and 0 bases from J, the gap between germline ends came to 12 bases. The CDR3 DNA sequence: TGTGCCAGCAGGCAGGTTTGGAGCTCCTACAATGAGCAGTTCTTC. This translates into CASRQVWSSYNEQFF.

The V call is TRBV12-3 or TRBV12-4, the J call TRBJ1-2; D is unresolved. CDR3 length equals 12 residues. With 6 bases removed from V and 8 bases from J, the gap between germline ends came to 13 bases. The CDR3 is CASSLLRLGYTF. The CDR3 DNA follows: TGTGCCAGCAGCCTCCTTAGGTTGGGCTACACCTTC.

This clonotype has more than one count but fewer than ten. The J gene is TRBJ2-1, the V gene TRBV6-4; TRBD1 matches 11 bases. This CDR3 contains 14 residues. J was trimmed by 6 bases and V by 2 bases; bases with no gene match: 0. Germline assignment: CDR1 MRHNA and CDR2 SNTAGT. In nucleotides, the CDR3 is TGTGCCAGCAGTGACGGGACAGGGGGCAATGAGCAGTTCTTC. This codes for CASSDGTGGNEQFF.

This clonotype was seen many times. This rearrangement joins TRBV25-1 to TRBJ1-2, with D uncertain. Germline CDR1 reads MGHDK; CDR2 reads SYGVNS. The CDR3 runs to 13 residues. V was clipped by 0 bases and J by 6 bases, with 8 bases between them. The CDR3 DNA reads as TGTGCCAGCAGTGAATACCGGGAAGATGGCTACACCTTC. Protein sequence: CASSEYREDGYTF.

The chain links TRBV25-1 to TRBJ1-1; D remains ambiguous. V lost 1 base, J lost 11 bases, and 11 bases lay in between. CDR3 size: 12 residues. The V gene's germline CDR1 is MGHDK and CDR2 SYGVNS. The CDR3 DNA follows: TGTGCCAGCAGTGAATCAGTGAATAGGGCTTTCTTT. Translation gives CASSESVNRAFF.

The sample holds a few counts of this clonotype. This chain links TRBV7-8 with TRBJ1-1; D unclear. V dropped 5 bases and J dropped 5 bases, with 15 bases sitting between them. This CDR3 has 14 residues. Germline CDR1 SGHVS, CDR2 FQNEAQ. The CDR3 coding sequence is TGTGCCAGCAGCCCTCTTCCTCTTCGGACTGAAGCTTTCTTT. Its translation is CASSPLPLRTEAFF.